This T cell receptor (beta chain) was recorded in a study of blood T cell repertoires in COVID-19. At the level of the study: COVID-19 samples from acute and convalescent phases originated in the United States, Italy and Spain.

CDR3 length: 13 amino acids. V shed 2 bases and J shed 11 bases, with 15 bases lying between them. Germline lookup yields CDR1 GTSNPN and CDR2 SVGIG (reference sequence). In the authors' methods: Nucleated cell counts were estimated from reference gene primer amplification. The assay was immunoSEQ multiplex PCR, and TCRdb's table has in-frame clones only and misses some. That table furnishes V, J and clone size, whereas the DNA furnished D and trimming. Of approximately 150,000 clones listed, roughly 82% are singletons. Sequenced: peripheral blood. The sequence was obtained from a human donor in a cohort sampled during active COVID-19. J is TRBJ1-4 and V is TRBV30; D is perhaps TRBD1 (6 bases). The CDR3: CAWSLPSGDKLFF. The DNA for the CDR3 is TGTGCCTGGAGTCTTCCCTCAGGGGACAAACTGTTTTTT.